This TCR beta chain was sequenced in a study of neurological immune-mediated disorders. General observations from the study: Whereas HTLV-1-associated myelopathy showed the most TCR clonal expansion, multiple sclerosis showed the least, with levels below those of healthy controls.

5'RACE with 10-nucleotide random UMIs produced the cDNA. TCRdb reanalysed the 5' RACE reads using MiXCR and keeps one entry per CDR3 protein. The sample records tens of thousands of distinct CDR3 sequences, over 3% being singletons. This CDR3 region has 13 residues. In germline, CDR1 is KGHSH, CDR2 LQKENI. V dropped 3 bases and J dropped 7 bases, with 12 bases sitting between them. The sample holds many counts of this clonotype. Its antigen is not identified. V gene TRBV18 combines with J gene TRBJ1-1; no clear D. The clonotype comes from a middle-aged man with multiple sclerosis. The sequenced sample was PBMCs. The CDR3 region has the DNA TGTGCCAGCTCACCGCTTCAGGACGGTGAAGCTTTCTTT. Translation gives CASSPLQDGEAFF. The whole variable domain, filled in from reference TRBV18 and TRBJ1-1, reads NAGVMQNPRHLVRRRGQEARLRCSPMKGHSHVYWYRQLPEEGLKFMVYLQKENIIDESGMPKERFSAEFPKEGPSILRIQQVVRGDSAAYFCASSPLQDGEAFFGQGTRLTVV.